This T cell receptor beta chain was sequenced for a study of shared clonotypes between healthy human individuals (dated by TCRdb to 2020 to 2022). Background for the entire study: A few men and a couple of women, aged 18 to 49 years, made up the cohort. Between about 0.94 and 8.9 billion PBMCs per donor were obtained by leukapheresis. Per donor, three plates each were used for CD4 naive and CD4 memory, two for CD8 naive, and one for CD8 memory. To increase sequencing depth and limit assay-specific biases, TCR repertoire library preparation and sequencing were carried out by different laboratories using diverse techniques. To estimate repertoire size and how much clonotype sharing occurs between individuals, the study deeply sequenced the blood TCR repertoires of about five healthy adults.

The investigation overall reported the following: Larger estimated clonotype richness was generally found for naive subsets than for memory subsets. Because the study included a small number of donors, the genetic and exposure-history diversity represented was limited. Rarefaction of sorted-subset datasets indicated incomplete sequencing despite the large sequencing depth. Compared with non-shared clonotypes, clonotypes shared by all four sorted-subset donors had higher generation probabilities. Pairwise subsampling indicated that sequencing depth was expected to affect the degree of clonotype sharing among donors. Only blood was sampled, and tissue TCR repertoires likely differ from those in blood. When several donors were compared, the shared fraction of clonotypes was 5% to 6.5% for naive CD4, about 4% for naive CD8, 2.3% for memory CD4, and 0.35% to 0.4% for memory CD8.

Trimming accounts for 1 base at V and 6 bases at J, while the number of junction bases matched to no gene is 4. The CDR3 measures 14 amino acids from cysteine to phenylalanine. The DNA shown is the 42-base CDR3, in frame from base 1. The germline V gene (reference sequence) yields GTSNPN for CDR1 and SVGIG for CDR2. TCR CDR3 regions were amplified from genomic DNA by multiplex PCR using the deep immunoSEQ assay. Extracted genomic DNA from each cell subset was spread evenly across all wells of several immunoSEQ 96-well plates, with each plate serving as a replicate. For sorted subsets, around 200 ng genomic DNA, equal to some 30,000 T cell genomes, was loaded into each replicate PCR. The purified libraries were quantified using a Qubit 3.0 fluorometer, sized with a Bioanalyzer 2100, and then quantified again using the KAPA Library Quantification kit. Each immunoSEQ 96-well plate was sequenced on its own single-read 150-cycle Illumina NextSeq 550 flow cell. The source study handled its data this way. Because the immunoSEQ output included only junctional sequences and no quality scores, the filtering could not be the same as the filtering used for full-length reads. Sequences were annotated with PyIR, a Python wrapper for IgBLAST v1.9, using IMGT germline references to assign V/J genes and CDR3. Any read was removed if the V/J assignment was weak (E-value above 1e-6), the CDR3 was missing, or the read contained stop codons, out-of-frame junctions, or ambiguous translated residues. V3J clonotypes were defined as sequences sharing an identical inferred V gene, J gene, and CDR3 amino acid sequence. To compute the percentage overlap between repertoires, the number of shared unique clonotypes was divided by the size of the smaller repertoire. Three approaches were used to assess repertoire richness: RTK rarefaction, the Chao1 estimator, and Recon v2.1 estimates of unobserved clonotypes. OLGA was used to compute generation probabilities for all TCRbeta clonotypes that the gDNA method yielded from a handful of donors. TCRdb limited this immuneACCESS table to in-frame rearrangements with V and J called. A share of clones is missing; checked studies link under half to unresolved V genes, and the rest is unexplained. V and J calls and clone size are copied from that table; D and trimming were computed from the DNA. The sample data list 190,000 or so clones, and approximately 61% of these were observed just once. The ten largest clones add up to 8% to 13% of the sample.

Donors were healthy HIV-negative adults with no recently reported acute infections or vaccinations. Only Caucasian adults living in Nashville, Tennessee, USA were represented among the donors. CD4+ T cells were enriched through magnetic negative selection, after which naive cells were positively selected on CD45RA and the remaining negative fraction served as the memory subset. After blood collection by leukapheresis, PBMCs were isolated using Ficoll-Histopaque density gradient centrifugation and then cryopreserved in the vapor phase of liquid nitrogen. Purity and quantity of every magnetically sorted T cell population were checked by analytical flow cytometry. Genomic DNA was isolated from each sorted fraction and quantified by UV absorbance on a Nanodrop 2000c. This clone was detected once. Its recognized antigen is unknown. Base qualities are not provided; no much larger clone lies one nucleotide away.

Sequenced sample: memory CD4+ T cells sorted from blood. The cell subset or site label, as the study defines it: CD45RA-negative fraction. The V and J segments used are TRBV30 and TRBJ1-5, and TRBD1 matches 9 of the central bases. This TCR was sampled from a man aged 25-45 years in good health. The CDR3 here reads CAWSGTGAGQPQHF. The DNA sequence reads TGTGCCTGGAGTGGGACAGGGGCAGGTCAGCCCCAGCATTTT.